What follows are 9 T cell receptor beta chains derived from one specimen sequenced in a study of long-term antiretroviral therapy in people with HIV (dated by TCRdb to the early 2020s). The immunoSEQ hsTCRB v3.0 assay was used at survey level resolution to sequence the TRB variable region. TCRdb took over this immuneACCESS table, retaining in-frame rearrangements with V and J assigned. Such tables are incomplete; in checked studies, under half of the missing clones stem from an unresolved V gene, and the remainder is unexplained. In all, the sample holds under 30,000 clones, and just under 85% of those were seen once. The ten largest clones capture approximately 5.1% of the sample. The material sequenced was unsorted PBMCs, taken 0.7 years before starting antiretroviral therapy. Source of these receptors: a young man with HIV.

The V and J genes are TRBV5-1 and TRBJ2-3; TRBD2 agrees at 7 bases. V dropped 5 bases and J dropped 0; count of bases not matched to a gene: 9. Germline CDR1 and CDR2: SGHRS and YFSETQ. This CDR3 contains 16 residues. This chain's CDR3 is CASSTSDPLSTDTQYF. The CDR3 coding sequence is TGCGCCAGCAGTACTAGCGACCCGCTAAGCACAGATACGCAGTATTTT.

The chain employs TRBV6-5 and TRBJ1-6; TRBD1 might be the D (6 bases). The CDR3 runs to 14 residues. Looked up from germline, CDR1 is MNHEY and CDR2 is SVGAGI. Trimming removed 8 bases from V and 6 bases from J, with 14 bases in between. For the CDR3, the DNA is TGTGCCAGCGGCCCACAGGGATTTAATTCACCCCTCCACTTT. Its protein is CASGPQGFNSPLHF.

The chain employs TRBV19 and TRBJ1-1, with D tentatively TRBD1 (5 bases). The CDR3 covers 13 residues. V was trimmed by 5 bases and J by 1 base, leaving 8 bases between them. Germline V CDR1 and CDR2: LNHDA, SQIVND (reference sequence). CDR3 sequence reads: CASSPQGNTEAFF. As DNA, the CDR3 is TGTGCCAGTAGTCCGCAGGGGAACACTGAAGCTTTCTTT.

The V and J genes are TRBV9 and TRBJ2-7; D ambiguous. The germline CDR1 and CDR2 sequences are SGDLS and YYNGEE. This CDR3 has 16 amino acids. The germline V and J ends were trimmed by 2 bases and 2 bases, with 17 bases remaining between them. The CDR3, as DNA: TGTGCCAGCAGCGTCTCACCGAAGGGCGGAACCTACGAGCAGTACTTC. This sequence encodes CASSVSPKGGTYEQYF.

The J gene is TRBJ1-1, the V gene TRBV28, with D possibly being TRBD1 (6 bases). Germline V lookup: CDR1 MDHEN, CDR2 SYDVKM. This CDR3 is 15 amino acids long. Between the trimmed V and J ends, which lost 6 bases and 1 base, there was a span of 15 bases. The CDR3 is CASSPPTGSNTEAFF. CDR3 in DNA: TGTGCCAGCAGCCCCCCTACAGGGTCGAACACTGAAGCTTTCTTT.

V and J are TRBV6-6 and TRBJ1-2; TRBD1 matches at 7 bases. The CDR3 runs 13 residues. V lost 7 bases to trimming and J lost 4 bases; unmatched junction nucleotides: 6. CDR1 and CDR2 from the germline V gene are MNHNY and SVGAGI (reference sequence). CDR3 amino acids: CASTPGQVYGYTF. CDR3 nucleotides: TGTGCCAGCACTCCCGGACAGGTCTATGGCTACACCTTC.

This chain joins TRBV27 and TRBJ2-7; 10 bases are a match to TRBD2. The CDR3 runs 15 residues. Trimming cost V 2 bases and J 2 bases; bases outside gene matches: 3. Germline V lookup: CDR1 MNHEY, CDR2 SMNVEV (reference sequence). The CDR3 spells CASSLQTSGPYEQYF. DNA of the CDR3: TGTGCCAGCAGTTTACAGACTAGCGGGCCCTACGAGCAGTACTTC.

The V and J genes are TRBV5-6 and TRBJ1-1; 7 bases align to TRBD1. The J segment lost 5 bases and the V segment lost 0 bases, leaving 7 bases of the junction unmatched. Per germline, CDR1 SGHDT and CDR2 YYEEEE. This CDR3 has 15 residues. In DNA form, the CDR3 reads TGTGCCAGCAGCTTGGGTCCGACAGGGAATACTGAAGCTTTCTTT. This translates into CASSLGPTGNTEAFF.

The chain has TRBV7-8 and TRBJ2-7, with TRBD1 matching 8 bases. The CDR3 runs 14 residues. CDR1 is SGHVS and CDR2 is FQNEAQ in the germline V gene. The V segment lost 2 bases and the J segment 6 bases; nucleotides outside the gene matches: 6. The CDR3: CASSLWTGTGEQYF. The CDR3 DNA reads TGTGCCAGCAGCTTATGGACAGGGACTGGCGAGCAGTACTTC.